Shown below are 14 T cell receptor delta chains from a single sample sequenced in a study of γδ T cells in repeated Plasmodium falciparum infection. TCRdb re-called the multiplex PCR reads via CATT. The sample shows around 86,000 delta-chain clones, 1.4% to 1.5% of them seen only once. Bulk repertoires came from Vgamma9/Vdelta2+ or Vdelta2-negative gammadelta T cells flow-sorted from PBMC. The sequencing input was gamma-delta T cells from blood. These receptor sequences come from a pool of human donors (malaria-infected and uninfected, not separated).

This clone has just a few counts. A far bigger clonotype differs at one base, so this is likely a read error. The same CDR3 can be traced to other DNA sequences in this sample. CDR3 sequence reads: CALGDFRWGGDKLIF. CDR3 coding DNA: TGTGCTCTTGGGGATTTTCGATGGGGGGGCGATAAACTCATCTTT. The V and J genes are TRDV1 and TRDJ1; perhaps TRDD3 as D (6 bases). The J gene, absent from TCRdb, was called here by matching the DNA to germline. The length of the CDR3 is 15 residues. In germline, CDR1 is TSWWSYY, CDR2 QGS. The V gene lost 3 bases and the J gene lost 4 bases, with 15 bases spanning the gap.

The rearrangement links TRDV1 to TRDJ1; 9 nucleotides agree with TRDD3. Here the J gene was assigned by germline matching of the DNA, as TCRdb has none. This CDR3 is built from 19 residues. CDR1 and CDR2 from the germline V gene are TSWWSYY and QGS. J lost 3 bases, V lost 0 bases, and 14 bases had no gene match. CDR3 region: CALGELAPNWGTLPDKLIF. CDR3 DNA sequence: TGTGCTCTTGGGGAACTAGCTCCTAACTGGGGGACACTACCCGATAAACTCATCTTT.

A note on this clone: TCRdb pairs this DNA with a much larger clone's protein that differs at residue 4, likely a read error; the protein shown was translated from the DNA. This chain uses TRDV2 with TRDJ1; the D is unclear. CDR1 GEAIGNYY and CDR2 EKD come from the germline V gene. This CDR3 is 15 amino acids long. Trimming removed 7 bases from V and 0 bases from J, with 17 bases in between. The CDR3 region has the DNA TGTGCCTGGGACTACGGAGGGTCGTACACCGATAAACTCATCTTT. Its translation: CAWDYGGSYTDKLIF.

The table lists this clone with a few counts. A far larger clone lies a single base away; this is likely a read error. This specimen includes other DNA sequences encoding the same CDR3. The J gene is TRDJ1, the V gene TRDV1; 10 positions match TRDD3. TCRdb records no J gene; here it was assigned by comparing the DNA to germline. Germline CDR1 TSWWSYY, CDR2 QGS. The CDR3 is made up of 15 amino acids. Here the CDR3 DNA reads TGTGCCCTTAGGGACTGGGGGATTAACACCGATAAACTCATCTTT. Amino acids: CALRDWGINTDKLIF.

Note on this clone: It differs at one base from a far larger clone, so likely a read error. The sample contains more than one DNA sequence encoding this CDR3. The chain combines TRDV1 with TRDJ1; 13 bases align to TRDD3. No J gene is reported in TCRdb; it was inferred here by comparing the DNA with germline. Germline CDR1 is TSWWSYY and CDR2 is QGS. The CDR3 extends over 25 amino acids. CDR3 DNA sequence: TGTGCCCTTGGGGAACTACAGTCTTCCTACACAAAGACTGGGGGATACGCGTCCTCCCCCGATAAACTCATCTTT. Its translation is CALGELQSSYTKTGGYASSPDKLIF.

Points on this clone: Only one base separates this from a far larger clonotype, so it likely reflects a read error. Other DNA sequences from this sample encode an identical CDR3 as well. The J gene is TRDJ1, the V gene TRDV1; 11 bases are shared with TRDD3. The J gene comes from matching the DNA to germline here; TCRdb lacks it. This CDR3 is 14 amino acids long. CDR1 is TSWWSYY, CDR2 QGS, per germline. The CDR3 spells CALGADWGINKLIF. Here the CDR3 DNA reads TGCGCTCTTGGGGCCGACTGGGGGATAAATAAACTCATCTTT.

Points on this clone: The translation of this DNA and the TCRdb protein of a much larger clone differ at residue 3, probably owing to a read error; the protein shown here is translated from the DNA. The J gene is TRDJ1, the V gene TRDV1; D is possibly TRDD3 (6 bases). The J gene comes from matching the DNA to germline here; TCRdb lacks it. The CDR3 length is 18 residues. In germline, CDR1 is TSWWSYY, CDR2 QGS. CDR3 nucleotides: TGTGCTCCTGGGGAAGCCCCAAGGGGGGAAGGTGTTAACGATAAACTCATCTTT. The encoded protein is CAPGEAPRGEGVNDKLIF.

This clone was seen a few times. TCRdb records a much larger clone's protein for this DNA, with a difference at residue 18 that likely arises from a read error; the protein given is the translation of the DNA. The chain links TRDV1 to TRDJ1, with D possibly matching TRDD3 (6 bases). Germline CDR1 is TSWWSYY and CDR2 is QGS. CDR3 length: 22 amino acids. The CDR3 region is CALGELSPAYAWRIPYTGKLIF. The CDR3, as DNA: TGTGCTCTTGGGGAACTTTCGCCTGCCTACGCCTGGAGGATACCGTACACCGGTAAACTCATCTTT.

The table lists this clone with a few counts. TCRdb's listed protein matches a much larger clone and diverges from this DNA's translation at residue 4, likely through a read error; the protein shown comes from the DNA. V gene TRDV3 combines with J gene TRDJ1; no definite D call. From germline, CDR1 is TVYSNPD and CDR2 GDNSRS (reference sequence). This CDR3 contains 14 residues. With 2 bases removed from V and 0 bases from J, the gap between germline ends came to 13 bases. This chain's CDR3 is CAFDRAYHTDKLIF. DNA for the CDR3: TGTGCCTTTGATCGAGCGTATCACACCGATAAACTCATCTTT.

Details on this clone: TCRdb records a much larger clone's protein for this DNA, with a difference at residue 5 that likely arises from a read error; the protein given is the translation of the DNA. This sequence joins TRDV1 and TRDJ1; 10 bases match TRDD3. The J gene was missing in TCRdb and was found by matching the end of the DNA to germline. Germline V gene data show CDR1 as TSWWSYY and CDR2 as QGS. There are 23 residues in the CDR3. The CDR3 loop is CALGKLRRGPTPWWGIHTDKLIF. The DNA for the CDR3 is TGTGCTCTTGGGAAACTTAGGCGTGGCCCTACGCCTTGGTGGGGGATACACACCGATAAACTCATCTTT.

Only a few counts were recorded for this clone. This likely came from a read error, as a far larger clone is one base away. At the DNA level, this CDR3 is encoded by other sequences in the same sample as well. No J gene was named, though the V gene is TRDV1; the D call TRDD3 from the table was never checked on the DNA. The CDR3 is 21 residues long. CDR1 TSWWSYY and CDR2 QGS come from the germline V gene. The CDR3 reads CALGGRLHLLLGEKYTDKLIF. CDR3 sequence (DNA): TGTGCTCTTGGGGGACGCCTCCACCTGTTACTGGGGGAAAAATACACCGATAAACTCATCTTC.

This clone was found a few times. Given a much more abundant clone one base away, this may be a read error. It is unclear where the CDR3 begins or ends on the DNA, so no DNA is shown, and the CDR3 is as TCRdb lists it. Other DNA sequences in this specimen translate into the identical CDR3. The V call is TRDV2, the J call TRDJ1; TRDD3 was called by the table and not checked on the DNA. The germline CDR1 and CDR2 sequences are GEAIGNYY and EKD. Inclusive of both ends, the CDR3 amounts to 18 amino acids. The CDR3: CACDTVAEGIRHTDKLIF.

This clone was counted at least ten times. This rearrangement joins TRDV1 to TRDJ1; the D is unclear. V was pared by 4 bases and J by 2 bases, with 35 bases between. The CDR3 length is 22 residues. Per the germline V gene, CDR1 is TSWWSYY and CDR2 is QGS. CDR3 in amino acids: CALGGLPFPERRPTKKTDKLIF. The CDR3 nucleotides are TGTGCTCTTGGGGGCCTCCCTTTTCCCGAAAGGCGACCCACGAAGAAGACCGATAAACTCATCTTT.

This clone was seen a few times. TCRdb attributes to this sequence the protein of a much larger clone, which differs from the DNA translation at residue 2; a read error is likely, and the protein displayed is translated from the DNA. The chain employs TRDV1 and TRDJ1; tentatively, D is TRDD3 (5 bases). Germline-derived CDR1 and CDR2 are TSWWSYY and QGS. The CDR3 runs to 16 residues. The chain's CDR3 is CSLGEGESAWVPGLIF. CDR3 nucleotide sequence: TGTTCTCTTGGGGAAGGAGAATCCGCGTGGGTACCCGGACTCATCTTT.